The T cell receptor beta chain described here comes from a study of human T cells and chemical hapten exposure. This clonotype occurred a few times. The sample's time point: patch test 1, 2 weeks after DPC sensitization. Treatment reported: therapeutic diphenylcyclopropenone sensitization with weekly scalp DPC. TCRdb fed the RACE reads into MiXCR, producing one record per CDR3 protein. The table lists 75,000 to 90,000 distinct CDR3 sequences, approximately 10% of them singletons, with 3.5% to 4.5% in the top ten. The specimen was whole blood, collected in connection with sensitization to the hapten diphenylcyclopropenone (DPC). The receptor comes from a woman aged 60 to 75 with alopecia areata. Some clones in this sample may be carry-over from other donors' samples.

The CDR3: CASSQDLTHNQPQHF. The DNA for the CDR3 is TGTGCCAGCAGCCAAGATCTGACCCACAATCAGCCCCAGCATTTT. This chain joins TRBV3-1 and TRBJ1-5; D is unclear. Trimming stripped 0 bases from V and 3 bases from J, with 9 bases between. Per germline, CDR1 LGHDT and CDR2 YNNKEL (reference sequence). This CDR3 has 15 amino acids.